This TCR beta chain was sequenced in a study of blood T cell repertoires in COVID-19. About the research overall: Sites in the United States, Italy and Spain provided acute and convalescent COVID-19 samples. T cells, B-cell-depleted T cells, or PBMCs provided the cDNA or gDNA that served as material.

Methods used by the authors: Amplified reference gene primers provided the basis for estimating nucleated cell counts. Profiled with immunoSEQ multiplex PCR; TCRdb holds only in-frame clones, not every one. The DNA gave D and trimming, while V, J and clone size come from that table. The sample lists roughly 120,000 clones, 85% to 90% occurring once. Germline V gene lookup returns CDR1 SGDLS and CDR2 YYNGEE. This CDR3 is 15 amino acids long. Trimming removed 4 bases from V and 7 bases from J; junction bases left unmatched: 8. The sequencing sample was made of peripheral blood. The chain is built from TRBV9 and TRBJ2-1; 10 positions match TRBD2. The TCR comes from a man between 60 and 75 years old with acute or convalescent COVID-19. CDR3 DNA: TGTGCCAGCAGCCCCCTAGCGGGAGTCGGGAATGAGCAGTTCTTC. This encodes CASSPLAGVGNEQFF.